These 28 T cell receptor beta chains were all obtained from the same sample, sequenced in a study of cytomegalovirus exposure and HLA in healthy donors. The primer mix had 60 Vbeta and 13 Jbeta primers. Assay: immunoSEQ multiplex PCR; the TCRdb copy retains only in-frame clones and omits some. The sample holds tens of thousands of clones, around 83% seen once. The sample was PBMCs. Receptors were obtained from a man in his 70s in good health and CMV-seropositive.

The CDR3 spells CASSSRASQETQYF. CDR3 DNA: TGTGCCAGCAGTTCGAGGGCTAGCCAAGAGACCCAGTACTTC. The V and J genes are TRBV28 and TRBJ2-5; TRBD2 might be the D (5 bases). CDR1 and CDR2 (germline): MDHEN, SYDVKM. V dropped 4 bases and J dropped 1 base, with 10 bases sitting between them. This CDR3 is built from 14 residues.

V and J are TRBV28 and TRBJ1-5, with TRBD1 identical over 9 bases. CDR1 and CDR2 from the germline V gene are MDHEN and SYDVKM. The CDR3 sequence is 15 residues long. V lost 6 bases, J lost 7 bases, and 10 bases stayed unmatched. The CDR3 spells CASRGIQGAGQPQHF. CDR3 coding DNA: TGTGCCAGCAGGGGAATACAGGGGGCAGGACAGCCCCAGCATTTT.

This chain uses TRBV5-6 with TRBJ2-7, with D perhaps TRBD1 (7 bases). CDR3 length equals 15 residues. Germline values: CDR1 SGHDT, CDR2 YYEEEE. Trimming stripped 0 bases from V and 3 bases from J, with 13 bases between. DNA of the CDR3: TGTGCCAGCAGCTTGGCCGTTCAGGGGGGCTACGAGCAGTACTTC. It yields the protein CASSLAVQGGYEQYF.

The rearrangement joins TRBV5-1 to TRBJ2-3, with 7 bases aligning to TRBD2. The CDR3 is 14 residues long. Germline values: CDR1 SGHRS, CDR2 YFSETQ. J lost 8 bases, V lost 0 bases, and 6 bases had no gene match. As DNA, the CDR3 is TGCGCCAGCAGCTTGGGACAGCGGGAAGGTACGCAGTATTTT. This sequence encodes CASSLGQREGTQYF. Based on the CDR3 plus reference TRBV5-1 and TRBJ2-3, the full variable domain is KAGVTQTPRYLIKTRGQQVTLSCSPISGHRSVSWYQQTPGQGLQFLFEYFSETQRNKGNFPGRFSGRQFSNSRSEMNVSTLELGDSALYLCASSLGQREGTQYFGPGTRLTVL.

The rearrangement links TRBV2 to TRBJ2-1; D is ambiguous. There are 13 residues in the CDR3. V was trimmed by 6 bases and J by 6 bases, leaving 12 bases between them. CDR1 is SNHLY, CDR2 FYNNEI, per germline. The CDR3 DNA is TGTGCCAGCAGGCCGTCCAGACTCAATGAGCAGTTCTTC. Amino acids: CASRPSRLNEQFF.

There are a few counts of this clone. The chain combines TRBV4-3 with TRBJ2-5; D is unclear. Trimming stripped 1 base from V and 3 bases from J, with 6 bases between. Germline CDR1 LGHNA, CDR2 YSLEER. CDR3 length: 13 residues. The CDR3 sequence is CASSQGREETQYF. For the CDR3, the DNA is TGCGCCAGCAGCCAAGGTAGAGAAGAGACCCAGTACTTC.

This clone occurred a few times. The chain links TRBV6-4 to TRBJ2-3, with 7 bases aligning to TRBD2. Germline CDR1 reads MRHNA; CDR2 reads SNTAGT. J gave up 3 bases and V 3 bases, and 6 bases lay outside the gene matches. CDR3 length equals 15 residues. The CDR3 DNA reads TGTGCCAGCAGTGAACGAGCGGGATTGACAGATACGCAGTATTTT. Protein sequence: CASSERAGLTDTQYF.

The J gene is TRBJ2-5, the V gene TRBV9; TRBD2 matches at 8 bases. The CDR3 is made up of 15 amino acids. Trimming took 0 bases from V and 2 from J; bases not matched to a gene: 3. Germline V gene data show CDR1 as SGDLS and CDR2 as YYNGEE. DNA for the CDR3: TGTGCCAGCAGCGTAGAAGCGGGGGTTCAAGAGACCCAGTACTTC. It specifies CASSVEAGVQETQYF.

CDR3 region: CASASGTSGRGTDTQYF. CDR3 coding DNA: TGTGCCAGTGCATCCGGGACTAGCGGGAGGGGCACAGATACGCAGTATTTT. The chain employs TRBV11-2 and TRBJ2-3, with 16 bases identical to TRBD2. The CDR3 sequence is 17 residues long. J lost 1 base, V lost 9 bases, and 7 bases had no gene match. The germline CDR1 and CDR2 sequences are SGHAT and FQNNGV.

This rearrangement joins TRBV6-5 to TRBJ2-7; 9 bases match TRBD1. Germline V gene data show CDR1 as MNHEY and CDR2 as SVGAGI. The CDR3 contains 16 residues. The V gene end was trimmed by 2 bases and the J gene end by 5 bases; junction bases not matched to a gene: 10. In DNA, the CDR3 is TGTGCCAGCAGTTACAGGGCAGGGACAGGGAGCAACGAGCAGTACTTC. Its protein product is CASSYRAGTGSNEQYF.

The genes are TRBV19 and TRBJ1-2, with 8 positions matching TRBD1. This CDR3 is built from 13 residues. V trimming: 4 bases; J trimming: 7 bases; junction bases outside the gene matches: 5. Germline V gene data show CDR1 as LNHDA and CDR2 as SQIVND (reference sequence). CDR3 region: CASSTDRAAGYTF. The CDR3 region has the DNA TGTGCCAGTAGTACGGACAGGGCCGCTGGCTACACCTTC. The variable domain in full, completed from reference TRBV19 and TRBJ1-2, reads DGGITQSPKYLFRKEGQNVTLSCEQNLNHDAMYWYRQDPGQGLRLIYYSQIVNDFQKGDIAEGYSVSREKKESFPLTVTSAQKNPTAFYLCASSTDRAAGYTFGSGTRLTVV.

The V gene is TRBV28, the J gene TRBJ2-2; 10 bases are shared with TRBD1. CDR1 and CDR2 from the germline V gene are MDHEN and SYDVKM. Germline trimming cut 4 bases from V and 4 bases from J; bases unmatched to any gene: 3. The CDR3 sequence is 15 residues long. CDR3 protein: CASSSRDRGTGELFF. CDR3 coding DNA: TGTGCCAGCAGTTCACGGGACAGGGGCACCGGGGAGCTGTTTTTT.

The chain uses TRBV6-1 and TRBJ2-7; TRBD1 matches at 7 bases. The germline V gene has CDR1 MNHNS and CDR2 SASEGT. CDR3 length equals 15 residues. The V and J ends lost 5 bases and 2 bases, in that order; junction bases with no gene match: 9. The CDR3 here is CASSIRDSATYEQYF. The DNA of the CDR3 is TGTGCCAGCAGTATCCGGGACAGCGCTACCTACGAGCAGTACTTC.

V usage is TRBV11-3 and J usage is TRBJ1-3; no clear D. The CDR3 is 15 residues long. Germline values: CDR1 SGHNT, CDR2 YENEEA. Trimming removed 5 bases from V and 0 bases from J, with 11 bases in between. CDR3 sequence: CASSPGGNSGNTIYF. DNA of the CDR3: TGTGCCAGCAGCCCCGGCGGAAACTCTGGAAACACCATATATTTT.

CDR3 sequence: CASSYPGQGYEQYF. Written as DNA, the CDR3 is TGTGCCAGCAGTTACCCGGGACAGGGTTACGAGCAGTACTTC. The rearrangement joins TRBV6-6 to TRBJ2-7; 9 bases map to TRBD1. Losses at the gene ends were 2 bases for V and 4 bases for J; bases not matched to a gene: 3. This CDR3 has 14 amino acids. Germline CDR1 and CDR2: MNHNY and SVGAGI (reference sequence).

This chain joins TRBV6-1 and TRBJ2-1; the match to TRBD2 covers 7 bases. Germline loops: CDR1 MNHNS, CDR2 SASEGT. This CDR3 has 15 amino acids. V gave up 4 bases and J gave up 6 bases; unmatched junction bases: 9. The CDR3 loop is CASSVREDRPNEQFF. Here the CDR3 DNA reads TGTGCCAGCAGTGTCCGGGAGGACCGCCCCAATGAGCAGTTCTTC.

This chain joins TRBV27 and TRBJ2-1, with D possibly being TRBD2 (5 bases). This CDR3 is built from 14 residues. The germline V gene has CDR1 MNHEY and CDR2 SMNVEV (reference sequence). Trimming shortened V by 1 base and J by 3 bases, and 7 bases separated the two germline ends. CDR3 DNA sequence: TGTGCCAGCAGTTTATACGGGAACTACAATGAGCAGTTCTTC. Translating it yields CASSLYGNYNEQFF.

The chain joins TRBV5-1 to TRBJ1-2; D is uncertain. Germline V gene data show CDR1 as SGHRS and CDR2 as YFSETQ. Trimming stripped 0 bases from V and 1 base from J, with 10 bases between. The CDR3 runs 15 residues. CDR3 sequence reads: CASSLGGGINYGYTF. The DNA for the CDR3 is TGCGCCAGCAGCTTGGGCGGAGGGATTAACTATGGCTACACCTTC.

For this clone: The limits of the CDR3 on the DNA are not certain, so only TCRdb's listed CDR3 is given. V and J are TRBV11-2 and TRBJ2-6; the table names TRBD2, a call not compared with the DNA. The CDR3 extends over 18 residues, inclusive of both ends. The V gene's germline CDR1 is SGHAT and CDR2 FQNNGV. The CDR3 sequence: CASSLDGTFGAGANVLTF.

The chain joins TRBV5-4 to TRBJ2-2, with 7 bases fitting TRBD2. CDR3 size: 14 residues. Germline assignment: CDR1 SGHNT and CDR2 YYREEE (reference sequence). J gave up 7 bases and V 4 bases, and 7 bases lay outside the gene matches. The CDR3: CASSGGLEGGELFF. Here the CDR3 DNA reads TGTGCCAGCAGCGGTGGACTAGAGGGCGGGGAGCTGTTTTTT.

The chain links TRBV14 to TRBJ1-1, with D possibly TRBD1 on 5 matching bases. The CDR3 is 17 residues long. Germline V gene lookup returns CDR1 SGHDN and CDR2 FVKESK. The V end was cut by 4 bases, the J end by 4 bases, with 22 bases between. The CDR3 DNA is TGTGCCAGCAGCCCCCCCCCGGAGCGGGGACGAGGCACTGAAGCTTTCTTT. It yields the protein CASSPPPERGRGTEAFF.

The V call is TRBV4-1, the J call TRBJ1-6, with 7 bases aligning to TRBD1. The V gene's germline CDR1 is MGHRA and CDR2 YSYEKL. With V trimmed by 3 bases and J by 11 bases, 7 bases remained unmatched. The CDR3 runs to 14 residues. The CDR3 reads CASSHDDRVPPLHF. CDR3 nucleotides: TGCGCCAGCAGCCACGACGACAGGGTTCCACCCCTCCACTTT.

The CDR3 bases are TGTGCCAGCGGGGGGGTCGAGACCCAGTACTTC. Translated, it gives CASGGVETQYF. The chain couples TRBV11-2 to TRBJ2-5, with 7 bases identical to TRBD2. With 8 bases clipped from V and 5 bases from J, the junction kept 2 bases outside the gene matches. Germline loops: CDR1 SGHAT, CDR2 FQNNGV. CDR3 length: 11 residues.

The rearrangement uses TRBV5-4 and TRBJ1-1; 10 positions agree with TRBD1. The CDR3 is 14 residues long. CDR1 and CDR2 from the germline V gene are SGHNT and YYREEE (reference sequence). The trim removed 4 bases at V and 5 bases at J, leaving 5 bases unmatched. CDR3 nucleotide sequence: TGTGCCAGCAGCGGACAGGGGGAGGGAACTGAAGCTTTCTTT. The encoded protein is CASSGQGEGTEAFF.

This clone was detected a few times. V usage is TRBV7-9 and J usage is TRBJ2-7; a weak D match, TRBD1 (6 bases). Germline loops: CDR1 SEHNR, CDR2 FQNEAQ (reference sequence). This CDR3 has 15 residues. V lost 0 bases to trimming and J lost 2 bases, with 11 bases between them. The CDR3 nucleotides read TGTGCCAGCAGCTTAGCGGGGGACATAACCTACGAGCAGTACTTC. Protein: CASSLAGDITYEQYF. Full variable domain (rest looked up from reference TRBV7-9 and TRBJ2-7): DTGVSQNPRHKITKRGQNVTFRCDPISEHNRLYWYRQTLGQGPEFLTYFQNEAQLEKSRLLSDRFSAERPKGSFSTLEIQRTEQGDSAMYLCASSLAGDITYEQYFGPGTRLTVT.

In this sample, this clone turned up once. This chain joins TRBV9 and TRBJ2-1; 8 bases line up with TRBD2. Germline CDR1 and CDR2: SGDLS and YYNGEE. The trim removed 0 bases at V and 7 bases at J, leaving 6 bases unmatched. The CDR3 length is 15 residues. For the CDR3, the DNA is TGTGCCAGCAGCGTAGAAGCGGGAGCGGGTAATGAGCAGTTCTTC. Its translation is CASSVEAGAGNEQFF. The full variable domain, completed using reference TRBV9 and TRBJ2-1, is DSGVTQTPKHLITATGQRVTLRCSPRSGDLSVYWYQQSLDQGLQFLIQYYNGEERAKGNILERFSAQQFPDLHSELNLSSLELGDSALYFCASSVEAGAGNEQFFGPGTRLTVL.

The table lists this clone with a few counts. The chain combines TRBV7-3 with TRBJ2-3, with TRBD2 as a possible D gene (7 bases). The V gene lost 5 bases and the J gene lost 5 bases, with 17 bases spanning the gap. From germline, CDR1 is SGHTA and CDR2 FQGTGA. The CDR3 has 15 residues. CDR3 nucleotides: TGTGCCAGCAGCCTCGTGGGGGGGCGCAGAGATACGCAGTATTTT. Encoded protein: CASSLVGGRRDTQYF.

The chain is built from TRBV4-1 and TRBJ2-3, with unresolved D. The CDR3 is made up of 16 amino acids. With 2 bases removed from V and 0 bases from J, the gap between germline ends came to 12 bases. Germline values: CDR1 MGHRA, CDR2 YSYEKL. The CDR3 bases are TGCGCCAGCAGCCAACCATTGGAGCCTAGCACAGATACGCAGTATTTT. It is translated as CASSQPLEPSTDTQYF.